The 2 T cell receptor beta chains below were found in one sample sequenced in a study of beta chain features in type 1 diabetes. Expressed TCRB transcripts were sequenced because the entire RNA isolate underwent reverse transcription. Produced via immunoSEQ multiplex PCR; TCRdb's table is partial and in-frame only. The sample records roughly 300,000 clones, approximately 10% being singletons. Their specific antigens are unknown. The study, taken as a whole, reports: TCRB CDR3s from Type 1 diabetes patients were moderately but significantly shorter in all four CD4+ subsets.

Sequenced input: central memory CD4+ T cells from blood. Source of these receptors: a man aged 30-40 years with type 1 diabetes.

V usage is TRBV4-3 and J usage is TRBJ1-2; 9 positions match TRBD1. Trimming cost V 1 base and J 2 bases; bases outside gene matches: 5. The CDR3 spans 16 residues. The germline CDR1 and CDR2 sequences are LGHNA and YSLEER. As DNA, the CDR3 is TGCGCCAGCAGCCAAGCCGAGGACAGGGGAAACTATGGCTACACCTTC. It specifies CASSQAEDRGNYGYTF.

V usage is TRBV28 and J usage is TRBJ2-3; the match to TRBD2 covers 8 bases. Germline-derived CDR1 and CDR2 are MDHEN and SYDVKM. Unmatched junction bases numbered 3, after V lost 2 bases and J lost 2 bases. CDR3 length equals 15 residues. The CDR3 DNA follows: TGTGCCAGCAGTTTAACGGGGGGGAACACAGATACGCAGTATTTT. This translates into CASSLTGGNTDTQYF.